The 20 T cell receptor beta chains in this list originate from one sample, sequenced in a study of cytomegalovirus exposure and HLA in healthy donors. Both 60 Vbeta primers and 13 Jbeta primers went into the PCR. Profiled with immunoSEQ multiplex PCR; TCRdb holds only in-frame clones, not every one. This table holds about 150,000 clones, around 70% found once. The material sequenced was PBMCs. The receptors were gathered from a middle-aged man in good health and CMV-seronegative.

This clone was found a few times. This chain joins TRBV28 and TRBJ2-3; the match to TRBD2 covers 11 bases. Germline CDR1 MDHEN, CDR2 SYDVKM. V lost 3 bases, J lost 1 base, and 3 bases stayed unmatched. The CDR3 is 16 residues long. Written as DNA, the CDR3 is TGTGCCAGCAGTTTGATACTAGCGGGAGGCACAGATACGCAGTATTTT. It yields the protein CASSLILAGGTDTQYF.

The rearrangement links TRBV9 to TRBJ1-4; weak D call: TRBD1 (6 bases). Trimming pared 3 bases from V and 3 bases from J, leaving 12 bases between. The CDR3 consists of 15 residues. In germline, CDR1 is SGDLS, CDR2 YYNGEE. The CDR3 DNA follows: TGTGCCAGCAGCGCTAAAGGGGGGGCTAATGAAAAACTGTTTTTT. Translation: CASSAKGGANEKLFF. The complete variable domain, with remaining parts taken from reference TRBV9 and TRBJ1-4, reads DSGVTQTPKHLITATGQRVTLRCSPRSGDLSVYWYQQSLDQGLQFLIQYYNGEERAKGNILERFSAQQFPDLHSELNLSSLELGDSALYFCASSAKGGANEKLFFGSGTQLSVL.

The chain joins TRBV28 to TRBJ1-5; 7 nucleotides match TRBD1. CDR3 length: 14 amino acids. Per germline, CDR1 MDHEN and CDR2 SYDVKM. The V gene end was trimmed by 7 bases and the J gene end by 4 bases; junction bases not matched to a gene: 7. CDR3 loop: CASTPRGINQPQHF. DNA for the CDR3: TGTGCCAGCACCCCCAGGGGGATTAATCAGCCCCAGCATTTT.

This clone was recorded only once. V is TRBV6-6 and J is TRBJ1-6, with 9 bases aligning to TRBD1. This CDR3 has 15 residues. The germline V gene encodes CDR1 MNHNY and CDR2 SVGAGI (reference sequence). J lost 15 bases, V lost 2 bases, and 11 bases had no gene match. The CDR3 nucleotides are TGTGCCAGCAGTTACGAACCGGGACAGGGTTCTTTCCTCCACTTT. This gives the protein CASSYEPGQGSFLHF.

The gene calls are TRBV5-6 and TRBJ2-7; D might be TRBD1 (5 bases). This CDR3 comprises 15 residues. V gave up 1 base and J gave up 3 bases, with 14 bases separating them. Germline values: CDR1 SGHDT, CDR2 YYEEEE. CDR3 sequence reads: CASSLRRDVIYEQYF. The CDR3 DNA follows: TGTGCCAGCAGCTTGCGCAGGGATGTAATCTACGAGCAGTACTTC.

The chain links TRBV7-2 to TRBJ2-1; no clear D. This CDR3 comprises 11 residues. The V gene lost 6 bases and the J gene lost 10 bases, with 10 bases spanning the gap. Per germline, CDR1 SGHTA and CDR2 FQGNSA. CDR3 bases: TGTGCCAGCAGGGAGCAAGAGGAGCAGTTCTTC. It translates to CASREQEEQFF. Filled out from reference TRBV7-2 and TRBJ2-1, the complete variable domain reads GAGVSQSPSNKVTEKGKDVELRCDPISGHTALYWYRQSLGQGLEFLIYFQGNSAPDKSGLPSDRFSAERTGGSVSTLTIQRTQQEDSAVYLCASREQEEQFFGPGTRLTVL.

The chain is built from TRBV6-1 and TRBJ1-1; D is unresolved. The CDR3 covers 13 residues. Germline assignment: CDR1 MNHNS and CDR2 SASEGT. Trimming cost V 6 bases and J 7 bases, with 15 bases left between them. The CDR3 loop is CASRESGAVEAFF. CDR3 DNA sequence: TGTGCCAGCAGGGAGTCGGGTGCGGTTGAAGCTTTCTTT.

This clone was detected a few times. The chain recombines TRBV5-1 with TRBJ2-7; tentative D call: TRBD1 (5 bases). There are 14 residues in the CDR3. Germline V CDR1 and CDR2: SGHRS, YFSETQ. The ends were cut back, 3 bases at V and 6 bases at J, with 16 bases in the middle. The CDR3 is CASSSRLDSSEQYF. CDR3 nucleotide sequence: TGCGCCAGCAGCTCGCGACTCGACAGCTCCGAGCAGTACTTC.

The J gene is TRBJ2-5, the V gene TRBV5-1, with D hard to call. The CDR3 contains 13 residues. Germline values: CDR1 SGHRS, CDR2 YFSETQ. The V and J ends lost 1 base and 3 bases respectively, with 7 bases between them. CDR3 loop: CASSLLLKETQYF. As DNA, the CDR3 is TGCGCCAGCAGCTTGTTGTTAAAAGAGACCCAGTACTTC.

The V call is TRBV6-6, the J call TRBJ2-5; tentatively, D is TRBD2 (6 bases). Near its end, the DNA agrees better with TRBJ2-7, so the J call may be wrong. Germline values: CDR1 MNHNY, CDR2 SVGAGI (reference sequence). This CDR3 comprises 16 residues. Here the CDR3 reads CASSYPPGRSSYEQYF. In DNA form, the CDR3 reads TGTGCCAGCAGTTACCCTCCTGGGAGGAGCTCCTACGAGCAGTACTTC.

The chain employs TRBV7-9 and TRBJ1-3; no clear D gene. The CDR3 totals 19 residues. Trimming shortened V by 4 bases and J by 0 bases, and 22 bases separated the two germline ends. CDR1 is SEHNR and CDR2 is FQNEAQ in the germline V gene (reference sequence). In DNA form, the CDR3 reads TGTGCCAGCAGCTCAATAACCCTTGAGGACGGGAGCTCTGGAAACACCATATATTTT. It translates to CASSSITLEDGSSGNTIYF.

This chain joins TRBV28 and TRBJ2-5; 8 bases line up with TRBD1. V shed 5 bases, J shed 2 bases, and the junction held 7 bases outside the gene matches. Germline V gene sequence: CDR1 MDHEN, CDR2 SYDVKM. This CDR3 is 15 amino acids long. This CDR3 reads CASSTLDREQETQYF. The CDR3 nucleotides are TGTGCCAGCAGTACCTTGGACAGGGAACAAGAGACCCAGTACTTC. Full variable domain (outside the CDR3, taken from reference TRBV28 and TRBJ2-5): DVKVTQSSRYLVKRTGEKVFLECVQDMDHENMFWYRQDPGLGLRLIYFSYDVKMKEKGDIPEGYSVSREKKERFSLILESASTNQTSMYLCASSTLDREQETQYFGPGTRLLVL.

CDR3 residues: CASSVAGWGETQYF. CDR3 DNA: TGTGCCAGCAGCGTAGCGGGGTGGGGAGAGACCCAGTACTTC. The genes are TRBV2 and TRBJ2-5, with TRBD2 matching over 8 bases. The CDR3 totals 14 residues. Germline values: CDR1 SNHLY, CDR2 FYNNEI. Trimming removed 6 bases from V and 4 bases from J; junction bases left unmatched: 7.

V usage is TRBV6-1 and J usage is TRBJ1-4; weak D call: TRBD1 (5 bases). The CDR3 sequence is 11 residues long. V was trimmed by 6 bases and J by 14 bases, leaving 13 bases between them. Germline V CDR1 and CDR2: MNHNS, SASEGT. CDR3 nucleotide sequence: TGTGCCAGCAGGGAGGGGCCCGCTCTGTTTTTT. This gives the protein CASREGPALFF.

This chain links TRBV29-1 with TRBJ1-2, with 12 bases that match TRBD1. The CDR3 covers 14 residues. CDR1 is SQVTM, CDR2 ANQGSEA, per germline. J lost 8 bases, V lost 8 bases, and 12 bases had no gene match. For the CDR3, the DNA is TGCAGCCTCGAAAGCGGGGACAGGGGGCTCGGCTACACCTTC. It specifies CSLESGDRGLGYTF.

A few counts support this clone. J is TRBJ2-5 and V is TRBV25-1; D is ambiguous. This CDR3 has 15 amino acids. Germline-derived CDR1 and CDR2 are MGHDK and SYGVNS. V lost 0 bases and J lost 1, with 9 bases in between. The CDR3, as DNA: TGTGCCAGCAGTGAATATGTAACAGCCCAAGAGACCCAGTACTTC. Protein: CASSEYVTAQETQYF.

Concerning this clone itself: A read error may produce the germline difference seen at one junction end. The chain has TRBV5-6 and TRBJ1-5; 8 bases are a match to TRBD1. The V gene's germline CDR1 is SGHDT and CDR2 YYEEEE. This CDR3 is built from 15 residues. The chain's CDR3 is CASSGGTGSNQPQNF. The CDR3 DNA follows: TGTGCCAGCAGCGGGGGGACAGGTAGCAATCAGCCCCAGAATTTT.

This rearrangement joins TRBV28 to TRBJ2-1; 9 bases align to TRBD1. Germline V gives CDR1 MDHEN, CDR2 SYDVKM. The J segment lost 9 bases and the V segment lost 5 bases, leaving 5 bases of the junction unmatched. The CDR3 contains 13 residues. For the CDR3, the DNA is TGTGCCAGCAGTATACAGGGGGCGGCTGAGCAGTTCTTC. This encodes CASSIQGAAEQFF. The full variable domain, in which reference TRBV28 and TRBJ2-1 provide the parts outside the CDR3, is DVKVTQSSRYLVKRTGEKVFLECVQDMDHENMFWYRQDPGLGLRLIYFSYDVKMKEKGDIPEGYSVSREKKERFSLILESASTNQTSMYLCASSIQGAAEQFFGPGTRLTVL.

The chain combines TRBV15 with TRBJ2-3; TRBD2 matches at 13 bases. Germline CDR1 LNHNV, CDR2 YYDKDF (reference sequence). There are 16 residues in the CDR3. The J segment lost 4 bases and the V segment lost 3 bases, leaving 4 bases of the junction unmatched. Written as DNA, the CDR3 is TGTGCCACCAGCAGCGGACTAGCGGGAGTCGCAGATACGCAGTATTTT. Its translation is CATSSGLAGVADTQYF.

This rearrangement joins TRBV5-1 to TRBJ2-7, with 9 bases matching TRBD1. Germline loops: CDR1 SGHRS, CDR2 YFSETQ. CDR3 length: 15 residues. V lost 0 bases to trimming and J lost 3 bases; unmatched junction nucleotides: 4. CDR3 sequence (DNA): TGCGCCAGCAGCTTGGATGGACAGGGGCACTACGAGCAGTACTTC. Its protein product is CASSLDGQGHYEQYF.